The rows below give T cell receptor beta chains drawn from one sample of a study of response to subunit inactivated influenza vaccine. Each CDR3 protein is one row after TCRdb ran MiXCR on the RT-PCR reads. The table shows 280,000 or so distinct CDR3 sequences, with less than 25% occurring only once. Sample: PBMCs from blood, taken 21 months after vaccination. Receptors originate from a man aged 45 to 70 who received an inactivated influenza vaccine. The CDR3 runs from the conserved cysteine through the conserved F or W. D genes are given only for firm matches. Only some rows state a clone size, as once, few, many or a class for expanded clones.

clone size	V gene	J gene	D gene	CDR3 protein	CDR3 DNA
few	TRBV27	TRBJ2-5	.	CASSLRYQETQYF	TGTGCCAGCAGTTTACGGTACCAAGAGACCCAGTACTTC
few	TRBV6-5	TRBJ1-1	.	CASSYKRGNTEAFF	TGTGCCAGCAGTTATAAGCGAGGGAACACTGAAGCTTTCTTT
.	TRBV27	TRBJ2-1	TRBD2	CASKGLAGGSYNEQFF	TGTGCCAGCAAAGGACTAGCGGGGGGCTCCTACAATGAGCAGTTCTTC
few	TRBV7-2	TRBJ2-7	.	CASSWDTPYEQYF	TGTGCCAGCAGCTGGGATACCCCCTACGAGCAGTACTTC
few	TRBV18	TRBJ2-3	TRBD1	CASSSRQGNTDTQYF	TGTGCCAGCTCATCACGACAGGGGAACACAGATACGCAGTATTTT
few	TRBV7-2	TRBJ1-5	.	CASSLGLAGSHQPQHF	TGTGCCAGCAGCTTAGGTTTGGCAGGGTCTCATCAGCCCCAGCATTTT
few	TRBV7-9	TRBJ2-1	.	CASSLGFVERSYNEQFF	TGTGCCAGCAGCTTAGGATTTGTCGAGCGGTCCTACAATGAGCAGTTCTTC
.	TRBV7-9	TRBJ1-2	.	CASSLAQGHGYTF	TGTGCCAGCAGCTTAGCCCAGGGTCATGGCTACACCTTC
.	TRBV20-1	TRBJ2-5	.	CSARVNVAGTQYF	TGCAGTGCTAGAGTTAACGTCGCGGGGACCCAGTACTTC
.	TRBV3-1	TRBJ1-5	.	CASSPIGDQPQHF	TGTGCCAGCAGCCCAATAGGGGATCAGCCCCAGCATTTT
.	TRBV7-8	TRBJ2-7	.	CASSSSTGAYEQYF	TGTGCCAGCAGCTCGTCGACAGGCGCGTACGAGCAGTACTTC
many	TRBV6-2/TRBV6-3	TRBJ1-1	.	CASSKGHTNEAFF	TGTGCCAGCAGTAAGGGACATACTAATGAAGCTTTCTTT
few	TRBV4-2	TRBJ1-2	.	CASSLTGRSGYTF	TGTGCCAGCAGCCTTACAGGGCGATCTGGCTACACCTTC
few	TRBV20-1	TRBJ1-2	TRBD1	CSARAGGVWGYTF	TGCAGTGCTAGGGCAGGGGGGGTATGGGGCTACACCTTC
few	TRBV11-2	TRBJ2-5	TRBD1	CASSHRTGEETQYF	TGTGCCAGCAGCCATCGGACAGGGGAAGAGACCCAGTACTTC
many	TRBV7-9	TRBJ1-1	.	CASSSRGRSTEAFF	TGTGCCAGCAGCTCCAGGGGCAGGAGCACTGAAGCTTTCTTT
few	TRBV7-2	TRBJ2-2	.	CASSPDGGGGELFF	TGTGCCAGCAGCCCGGATGGAGGAGGCGGGGAGCTGTTTTTT
.	TRBV15	TRBJ1-5	TRBD1	CATSNRDRVGQPQHF	TGTGCCACCAGCAACAGGGACAGGGTGGGACAGCCCCAGCATTTT
many	TRBV29-1	TRBJ1-1	.	CSVAGGVNTEAFF	TGCAGCGTTGCGGGGGGGGTGAACACTGAAGCTTTCTTT
.	TRBV6-5	TRBJ2-2	TRBD2	CASSTLAGTGELFF	TGTGCCAGCAGTACCCTAGCGGGCACCGGGGAGCTGTTTTTT
few	TRBV6-5	TRBJ1-6	TRBD1	CASSYSFKDRSLSSPLHF	TGTGCCAGCAGTTACTCATTTAAGGACAGGTCGCTAAGTTCACCCCTCCACTTT
many	TRBV12-3/TRBV12-4	TRBJ1-1	.	CASSFGGATEAFF	TGTGCCAGCAGTTTTGGGGGTGCAACTGAAGCTTTCTTT
.	TRBV27	TRBJ1-2	.	CASSYRDFNGYTF	TGTGCCAGCAGTTACAGGGATTTTAATGGCTACACCTTC
few	TRBV5-1	TRBJ1-1	.	CASSLAQGNTEAFF	TGCGCCAGCAGCTTGGCGCAGGGTAACACTGAAGCTTTCTTT
few	TRBV5-4	TRBJ2-7	.	CASSLVDGYEQYF	TGTGCCAGCAGCTTGGTGGACGGCTACGAGCAGTACTTC
.	TRBV27	TRBJ2-7	TRBD1	CASSVGQGIQYEQYF	TGTGCCAGCAGTGTGGGACAGGGGATTCAATACGAGCAGTACTTC
few	TRBV5-1	TRBJ2-5	.	CASSSTPRDILREETQYF	TGCGCCAGCAGCTCGACCCCAAGGGACATCCTACGGGAAGAGACCCAGTACTTC
many	TRBV2	TRBJ1-2	.	CASSEAADGLLYGYTF	TGTGCCAGCAGTGAAGCGGCGGACGGACTTCTCTATGGCTACACCTTC
.	TRBV5-1	TRBJ2-3	.	CASTLISTDTQYF	TGCGCCAGCACCTTAATTAGCACAGATACGCAGTATTTT
.	TRBV12-3/TRBV12-4	TRBJ2-3	.	CASSYTTTDTQYF	TGTGCCAGCAGTTACACCACGACAGATACGCAGTATTTT
.	TRBV3-1	TRBJ2-2	.	CASQFANTGELFF	TGTGCCAGCCAGTTCGCGAACACCGGGGAGCTGTTTTTT
few	TRBV27	TRBJ1-3	.	CASSLSVTSGNTIYF	TGTGCCAGCAGTTTATCGGTCACGTCTGGAAACACCATATATTTT
.	TRBV4-2	TRBJ2-7	.	CASSQERGRGYEQYF	TGTGCCAGCAGCCAAGAAAGGGGACGGGGCTACGAGCAGTACTTC
.	TRBV4-2	TRBJ2-7	.	CASSQDRASVYEQYF	TGTGCCAGCAGCCAAGACCGTGCTAGCGTTTACGAGCAGTACTTC
.	TRBV28	TRBJ2-3	.	CATRQVVDTQYF	TGTGCCACCAGACAGGTTGTAGATACGCAGTATTTT
.	TRBV6-5	TRBJ1-3	.	CASSYDNSGNTIYF	TGTGCCAGCAGTTACGACAACTCTGGAAACACCATATATTTT
few	TRBV4-1	TRBJ1-2	TRBD1	CASSQGTGSIGGYTF	TGCGCCAGCAGCCAAGGGACAGGGAGTATTGGTGGCTACACCTTC
.	TRBV27	TRBJ2-5	.	CASSFSRGWETQYF	TGTGCCAGCAGTTTTTCCAGGGGATGGGAGACCCAGTACTTC
.	TRBV20-1	TRBJ2-7	.	CSAKPGAYEQYF	TGCAGTGCTAAACCAGGCGCCTACGAGCAGTACTTC
few	TRBV20-1	TRBJ1-2	TRBD1	CSASLWTGTLKGDGYTF	TGCAGTGCTAGTCTCTGGACAGGCACTCTGAAAGGGGATGGCTACACCTTC
few	TRBV6-1	TRBJ1-2	TRBD1	CASSRDRGFGYTF	TGTGCCAGCAGTAGGGACAGGGGGTTCGGCTACACCTTC
many	TRBV7-9	TRBJ1-1	.	CASSLAPGTEAFF	TGTGCCAGCAGCTTAGCCCCCGGAACTGAAGCTTTCTTT
.	TRBV4-2	TRBJ2-3	TRBD2	CASSQGTSGGTDTQYF	TGTGCCAGCAGCCAAGGGACTAGCGGGGGAACAGATACGCAGTATTTT
.	TRBV28	TRBJ2-2	TRBD1	CASSQDRQGKILGELFF	TGTGCCAGCAGCCAGGACCGACAGGGAAAAATTCTCGGGGAGCTGTTTTTT
once	TRBV12-5	TRBJ2-3	TRBD1	CASARTGGLNTQYF	TGTGCTAGTGCCCGGACAGGGGGCCTGAATACGCAGTATTTT
few	TRBV3-1	TRBJ2-2	.	CASSSRVGITGELFF	TGTGCCAGCAGCTCTCGTGTGGGGATCACCGGGGAGCTGTTTTTT
few	TRBV7-2	TRBJ2-7	TRBD1	CASSLTGGENEQYF	TGTGCCAGCAGCCTCACAGGGGGCGAGAATGAGCAGTACTTC
many	TRBV20-1	TRBJ2-3	TRBD1	CSAKGTGGTDTQYF	TGCAGTGCTAAGGGGACAGGTGGAACAGATACGCAGTATTTT
.	TRBV29-1	TRBJ1-2	.	CSVSGGSGYSF	TGCAGCGTTTCTGGGGGATCTGGCTACTCCTTC
many	TRBV12-3/TRBV12-4	TRBJ1-1	.	CASSFGVDTEAFF	TGTGCCAGCAGTTTTGGAGTCGACACTGAAGCTTTCTTT
.	TRBV12-3/TRBV12-4	TRBJ2-1	.	CASSSRLNSYNEQFF	TGTGCCAGCAGTTCTCGACTTAACTCCTACAATGAGCAGTTCTTC
.	TRBV6-1	TRBJ1-1	.	CASLNSRLSVRAKNTEALF	TGTGCCAGCCTCAATTCGAGACTTTCGGTCAGGGCCAAGAACACTGAAGCTTTATTT
few	TRBV10-1	TRBJ1-1	.	CASSESYQDGLNTEAFF	TGCGCCAGCAGTGAGTCTTATCAGGACGGATTGAACACTGAAGCTTTCTTT